Following are 16 T cell receptor beta chains from one sample sequenced in a study of T cell responses to AZD1222 COVID-19 vaccine. This table comes from immunoSEQ multiplex PCR, and its TCRdb copy is limited to in-frame clones, with some not included. Found here are around 160,000 clones, about 93% of them singletons; the top ten hold 1.9%. The specimen comprised peripheral blood, sampled on day 0 of AZD1222 vaccination. The receptors were gathered from an adult in good health.

The chain couples TRBV5-8 to TRBJ2-7; TRBD2 is a possible D gene (5 bases). V shed 4 bases and J shed 2 bases, with 19 bases lying between them. This CDR3 has 16 amino acids. Germline CDR1 and CDR2: SGHTS and YDEGEE. The CDR3 protein is CASSPDFGVLTYEQYF. The CDR3 region has the DNA TGTGCCAGCAGCCCGGACTTCGGGGTCCTCACCTACGAGCAGTACTTC.

The chain recombines TRBV12-3 or TRBV12-4 with TRBJ2-4, with D perhaps TRBD2 (5 bases). CDR3 size: 11 residues. V dropped 6 bases and J dropped 7 bases, with 7 bases sitting between them. For the CDR3, the DNA is TGTGCCAGCAGCACGGGGAACATTCAGTACTTC. This translates into CASSTGNIQYF.

This chain links TRBV27 with TRBJ2-7; 9 bases fit TRBD1. The CDR3 sequence is 15 residues long. The J segment lost 3 bases and the V segment lost 3 bases, leaving 6 bases of the junction unmatched. The V gene's germline CDR1 is MNHEY and CDR2 SMNVEV (reference sequence). CDR3 coding DNA: TGTGCCAGCAGTTTGAGCGACAGGGGGGGCTACGAGCAGTACTTC. Translating it yields CASSLSDRGGYEQYF.

The count of this clone is one. The chain recombines TRBV14 with TRBJ2-1; D gene ambiguous. Trimming took off 0 bases at V and 9 bases at J, with 12 bases between the two ends. The CDR3 runs 14 residues. Germline CDR1 is SGHDN and CDR2 is FVKESK. The chain's CDR3 is CASSQDSGRVEQFF. CDR3 coding DNA: TGTGCCAGCAGCCAAGATTCCGGACGCGTTGAGCAGTTCTTC.

This chain uses TRBV7-8 with TRBJ2-1; 8 bases align to TRBD2. Germline lookup yields CDR1 SGHVS and CDR2 FQNEAQ. V was pared by 1 base and J by 7 bases, with 9 bases of the junction left unmatched. There are 16 residues in the CDR3. The CDR3 loop reads CASSLVRHSGENEQFF. The CDR3 DNA is TGTGCCAGCAGCTTAGTTCGACATAGCGGGGAAAATGAGCAGTTCTTC.

CDR3 protein: CASSIIAGGYTGELFF. The CDR3 nucleotides are TGTGCCAGCAGCATTATAGCGGGAGGCTACACCGGGGAGCTGTTTTTT. The rearrangement joins TRBV5-4 to TRBJ2-2; 10 bases match TRBD2. The V segment lost 4 bases and the J segment 3 bases; nucleotides outside the gene matches: 6. Germline V gene sequence: CDR1 SGHNT, CDR2 YYREEE (reference sequence). CDR3 length equals 16 residues.

The genes are TRBV7-9 and TRBJ1-1, with D unclear. The CDR3 runs to 12 residues. The germline V gene encodes CDR1 SEHNR and CDR2 FQNEAQ (reference sequence). V was cut by 6 bases and J by 1 base, with 6 bases left in between. CDR3 protein: CASRQRNTEAFF. Here the CDR3 DNA reads TGTGCCAGCAGACAGAGGAACACTGAAGCTTTCTTT.

This chain connects TRBV10-1 to TRBJ2-5; D call uncertain. Deletions cut 0 bases from V and 5 bases from J, with 10 bases between. Germline V gene lookup returns CDR1 WNHNN and CDR2 SYGVQD (reference sequence). The CDR3 runs 14 residues. CDR3 nucleotide sequence: TGCGCCAGCAGTGAGTCTGACCACCGCGAGACCCAGTACTTC. It specifies CASSESDHRETQYF.

This rearrangement joins TRBV6-5 to TRBJ1-2, with TRBD1 matching 11 bases. CDR3 size: 14 residues. Germline CDR1 MNHEY, CDR2 SVGAGI. V shed 6 bases, J shed 8 bases, and the junction held 8 bases outside the gene matches. The chain's CDR3 is CASRSGQGVGGYTF. CDR3 DNA sequence: TGTGCCAGCAGATCGGGACAGGGGGTCGGGGGCTACACCTTC.

V gene TRBV7-3 combines with J gene TRBJ1-1, with D perhaps matching TRBD1 (5 bases). V was clipped by 4 bases and J by 1 base, with 16 bases between them. The CDR3 totals 16 residues. CDR1 is SGHTA and CDR2 is FQGTGA in the germline V gene. CDR3 sequence: CASSSYPRDGNTEAFF. For the CDR3, the DNA is TGTGCCAGCAGCTCTTACCCCCGGGACGGGAACACTGAAGCTTTCTTT.

The rearrangement links TRBV6-2 or TRBV6-3 to TRBJ2-3, with D tentatively TRBD2 (6 bases). Germline CDR1 is MNHEY and CDR2 is SVGEGT. The V end lost 3 bases, the J end lost 0 bases, and 10 bases lay between the germline ends. The CDR3 contains 15 residues. The CDR3 spells CASSYTGTSTDTQYF. The DNA for the CDR3 is TGTGCCAGCAGTTATACCGGGACTAGCACAGATACGCAGTATTTT.

The rearrangement joins TRBV3-1 (or the pseudogene TRBV3-2) to TRBJ2-1; tentative D call: TRBD2 (6 bases). Germline CDR1 is LGHDT and CDR2 is YNNKEL (reference sequence). The ends were cut back, 2 bases at V and 12 bases at J, with 14 bases in the middle. The CDR3 spans 13 residues. Here the CDR3 DNA reads TGTGCCAGCAGCCAACACCCTTCCGGGGGGCAGTTCTTC. It encodes CASSQHPSGGQFF.

The gene calls are TRBV27 and TRBJ2-1; 9 bases fit TRBD2. J was trimmed by 9 bases and V by 5 bases; bases with no gene match: 14. CDR3 length: 16 residues. Per germline, CDR1 MNHEY and CDR2 SMNVEV (reference sequence). The CDR3 DNA sequence: TGTGCCAGCAGTACGAACGGGCGGGGGGGCCTAGTTGAGCAGTTCTTC. It yields the protein CASSTNGRGGLVEQFF.

The chain carries TRBV6-5 and TRBJ1-1; D perhaps matches TRBD1 (6 bases). The V gene's germline CDR1 is MNHEY and CDR2 SVGAGI. Trimming cost V 10 bases and J 3 bases, with 15 bases left between them. This CDR3 is built from 13 residues. In DNA, the CDR3 is TGTGCCACACGAATCCAGGGGTACACTGAAGCTTTCTTT. It is translated as CATRIQGYTEAFF.

This rearrangement joins TRBV2 to TRBJ2-1; D is uncertain. The V gene lost 0 bases and the J gene lost 4 bases, with 4 bases spanning the gap. This CDR3 comprises 13 residues. The germline CDR1 and CDR2 sequences are SNHLY and FYNNEI. The CDR3 DNA follows: TGTGCCAGCAGTGAAGCGGAATACAATGAGCAGTTCTTC. It is translated as CASSEAEYNEQFF.

This chain connects TRBV6-5 to TRBJ2-7; D ambiguous. The CDR3 is 15 residues long. Germline assignment: CDR1 MNHEY and CDR2 SVGAGI. V gave up 6 bases and J gave up 2 bases, with 17 bases separating them. The CDR3 DNA reads TGTGCCAGCAGCCGGGCCTGGGATCCGACCTACGAGCAGTACTTC. As protein: CASSRAWDPTYEQYF.